The 13 T cell receptor beta chains listed next were all sequenced from one sample in a study of T cell changes during pregnancy in multiple sclerosis. Produced via immunoSEQ multiplex PCR; TCRdb's table is partial and in-frame only. The table has about 100,000 clones, approximately 90% seen once; the top ten hold less than 2%. Sequenced here: peripheral blood, sampled after pregnancy. Receptor source: a female donor with multiple sclerosis, enrolled in a pregnancy study.

The chain carries TRBV5-1 and TRBJ2-3, with 10 bases lining up with TRBD1. The CDR3 contains 19 residues. From germline, CDR1 is SGHRS and CDR2 YFSETQ. V lost 2 bases and J lost 4; bases outside the gene matches: 16. CDR3 sequence reads: CASSFPNTTGTGDADTQYF. In DNA, the CDR3 is TGCGCCAGCAGCTTTCCAAATACGACCGGGACAGGGGATGCAGATACGCAGTATTTT.

J is TRBJ1-5 and V is TRBV5-6; no clear D gene. This CDR3 is built from 12 residues. Trimming shortened V by 5 bases and J by 3 bases, and 6 bases separated the two germline ends. From germline, CDR1 is SGHDT and CDR2 YYEEEE. The CDR3 DNA is TGTGCCAGCAGTTATTTCAATCAGCCCCAGCATTTT. Its protein is CASSYFNQPQHF.

The V gene is TRBV6-5, the J gene TRBJ1-6; TRBD1 matches at 9 bases. V shed 2 bases and J 7 bases; nucleotides not matched to a gene: 6. This CDR3 spans 16 amino acids. Germline V gene sequence: CDR1 MNHEY, CDR2 SVGAGI. CDR3 nucleotides: TGTGCCAGCAGTTACGGACAGGGGAAGGGGAATTCACCCCTCCACTTT. It translates to CASSYGQGKGNSPLHF.

The chain is built from TRBV6-5 and TRBJ2-7; 9 nucleotides agree with TRBD1. CDR3 length: 15 amino acids. V lost 6 bases to trimming and J lost 5 bases; unmatched junction nucleotides: 11. CDR1 and CDR2 from the germline V gene are MNHEY and SVGAGI. The CDR3 protein is CASSRTGQGNDEQYF. For the CDR3, the DNA is TGTGCCAGCAGCCGTACCGGACAGGGGAACGACGAGCAGTACTTC.

This clone was picked up one time. The gene calls are TRBV5-5 and TRBJ2-7; a possible D gene is TRBD1 (5 bases). Germline CDR1 and CDR2: SGHKS and YYEKEE (reference sequence). Trimming pared 1 base from V and 6 bases from J, leaving 14 bases between. The CDR3 has 14 amino acids. The CDR3: CASSLSAGPLEQYF. DNA of the CDR3: TGTGCCAGCAGCTTGTCGGCAGGGCCCCTCGAGCAGTACTTC.

The V and J genes are TRBV27 and TRBJ2-7; TRBD1 agrees at 7 bases. The trim removed 6 bases at V and 3 bases at J, leaving 2 bases unmatched. Germline CDR1 and CDR2: MNHEY and SMNVEV (reference sequence). The CDR3 is 12 amino acids. The CDR3 loop is CASRRQGYEQYF. CDR3 nucleotides: TGTGCCAGCAGAAGACAGGGCTACGAGCAGTACTTC.

This sequence joins TRBV11-2 and TRBJ1-5; 9 nucleotides agree with TRBD1. V was clipped by 5 bases and J by 4 bases; unmatched bases: 12. The CDR3 totals 17 residues. Germline-derived CDR1 and CDR2 are SGHAT and FQNNGV. The CDR3 protein is CASSPLRDRAVNQPQHF. CDR3 DNA sequence: TGTGCCAGCAGCCCGCTTAGGGACAGGGCGGTAAATCAGCCCCAGCATTTT.

The chain combines TRBV6-1 with TRBJ2-7, with TRBD1 matching over 10 bases. Losses at the gene ends were 8 bases for V and 3 bases for J; bases not matched to a gene: 7. Germline CDR1 reads MNHNS; CDR2 reads SASEGT. The CDR3 has 14 residues. CDR3 coding DNA: TGTGCCAGCTCCCACCGGGACAGGGGCTACGAGCAGTACTTC. It codes for CASSHRDRGYEQYF.

The count of this clone is one. The chain recombines TRBV15 with TRBJ2-7; 10 bases fit TRBD1. Per germline, CDR1 LNHNV and CDR2 YYDKDF (reference sequence). Trimming took 0 bases from V and 6 from J; bases not matched to a gene: 8. The CDR3 is 16 residues long. The CDR3 nucleotides read TGTGCCACCAGCAGAGAGACAGGGGGCGCGGGTCGCGAGCAGTACTTC. This translates into CATSRETGGAGREQYF.

V is TRBV10-3 and J is TRBJ1-2, with D maybe TRBD1 (5 bases). The CDR3 runs 12 residues. Germline values: CDR1 ENHRY, CDR2 SYGVKD. V was shortened by 0 bases and J by 7 bases, with 6 bases between the two germline ends. The CDR3 bases are TGTGCCATCAGTGAGTCCCAGGGTGGCTACACCTTC. Translation: CAISESQGGYTF.

The J gene is TRBJ1-5, the V gene TRBV2, with D perhaps TRBD1 (6 bases). The ends were cut back, 2 bases at V and 9 bases at J, with 14 bases in the middle. The CDR3 is 14 amino acids. Germline V gene sequence: CDR1 SNHLY, CDR2 FYNNEI. CDR3 DNA sequence: TGTGCCAGCAGTGAACGGCAGGGGAGTGTGCCCCAGCATTTT. This gives the protein CASSERQGSVPQHF. Filled out from reference TRBV2 and TRBJ1-5, the complete variable domain reads EPEVTQTPSHQVTQMGQEVILRCVPISNHLYFYWYRQILGQKVEFLVSFYNNEISEKSEIFDDQFSVERPDGSNFTLKIRSTKLEDSAMYFCASSERQGSVPQHFGDGTRLSIL.

This chain links TRBV14 with TRBJ2-3, with D maybe TRBD2 (5 bases). Germline V gene lookup returns CDR1 SGHDN and CDR2 FVKESK. V lost 7 bases to trimming and J lost 6 bases, with 14 bases between them. The CDR3 is 13 amino acids. The CDR3 DNA reads as TGTGCCAGCACGGACGGGATATGGGATACGCAGTATTTT. As protein: CASTDGIWDTQYF.

The V and J genes are TRBV6-6 and TRBJ1-3; a possible D gene is TRBD1 (6 bases). The germline V gene has CDR1 MNHNY and CDR2 SVGAGI (reference sequence). V was cut by 2 bases and J by 0 bases, with 11 bases left in between. The CDR3 loop spans 16 amino acids. CDR3 protein: CASSYPDRTSGNTIYF. The CDR3 DNA follows: TGTGCCAGCAGTTACCCAGACAGGACCTCTGGAAACACCATATATTTT.